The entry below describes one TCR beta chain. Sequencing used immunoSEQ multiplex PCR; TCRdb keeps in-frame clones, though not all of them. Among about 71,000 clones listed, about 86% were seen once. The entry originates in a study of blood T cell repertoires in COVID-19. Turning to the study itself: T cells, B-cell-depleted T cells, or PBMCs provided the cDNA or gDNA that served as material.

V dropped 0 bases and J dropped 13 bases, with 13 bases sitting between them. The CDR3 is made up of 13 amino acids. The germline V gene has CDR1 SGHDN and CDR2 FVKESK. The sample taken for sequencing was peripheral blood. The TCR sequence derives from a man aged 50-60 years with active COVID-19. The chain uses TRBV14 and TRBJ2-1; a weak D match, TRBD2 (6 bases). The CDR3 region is CASSQDWRGGQFF. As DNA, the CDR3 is TGTGCCAGCAGCCAAGATTGGAGGGGCGGACAGTTCTTC.